The T cell receptor beta chain described here comes from a study of CD8+ T cells in alopecia areata. Study-wide results and limits: Both scalp clonality and the expanded CD8+ clones among the top 100 showed a significant decrease with tofacitinib.

The CDR3 runs to 13 residues. Trimming removed 4 bases at V and 1 base at J, with 7 bases between. Germline assignment: CDR1 MNHEY and CDR2 SVGAGI. RNA was extracted and reverse transcribed into cDNA as the sequencing template. Produced via immunoSEQ multiplex PCR; TCRdb's table is partial and in-frame only. Of hundreds of thousands of clones listed, around 64% were seen once; the top ten hold about 0.88%. The treatment denotes: oral pan-JAK inhibitor, 5-10 mg twice daily. The study team obtained lesional scalp punch biopsies and peripheral blood from alopecia areata patients. Comment on this clone: No antigen is known for it.

This TCR came from a human donor with alopecia areata. The rearrangement links TRBV6-5 to TRBJ1-1; D call uncertain. Sequencing was performed on CD4+ T cells sorted from blood, taken at approximately week 51, from a patient treated with tofacitinib. The CDR3 protein is CASSLDPNTEAFF. CDR3 nucleotides: TGTGCCAGCAGTTTAGACCCGAACACTGAAGCTTTCTTT.